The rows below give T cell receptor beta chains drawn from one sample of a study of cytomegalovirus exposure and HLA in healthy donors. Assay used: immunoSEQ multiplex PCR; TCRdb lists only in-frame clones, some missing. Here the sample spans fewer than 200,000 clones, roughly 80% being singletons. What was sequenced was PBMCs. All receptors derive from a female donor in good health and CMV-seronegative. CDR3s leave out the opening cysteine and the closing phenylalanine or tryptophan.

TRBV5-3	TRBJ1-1	ADWAGVDTEAF
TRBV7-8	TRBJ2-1	ASTRGQGSSNEQF
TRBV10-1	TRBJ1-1	ASSTTGGRGEAF
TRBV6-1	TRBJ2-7	ASERGGAHEQY
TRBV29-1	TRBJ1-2	SAADAGRRMDYT
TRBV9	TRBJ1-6	ASSAPIKDRRTPLH
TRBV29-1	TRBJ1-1	SVESMGGNTEAF
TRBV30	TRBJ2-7	AWTRGQGAEQY
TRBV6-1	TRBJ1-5	ASTTGGANQPQH
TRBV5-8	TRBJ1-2	ASSLGQGSINYGYT
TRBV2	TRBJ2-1	ASSPSFSYNEQF
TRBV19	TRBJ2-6	ATQGQGGSGANVLT
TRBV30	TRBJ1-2	AWSVLGSSGYT
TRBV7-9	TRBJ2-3	ASSLAQGGDTQY
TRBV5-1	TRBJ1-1	ASSPNTGYFTEAF